The clone carrying this T cell receptor beta chain was found a few times. Antigen specificity is unknown. This record belongs to a study of Graves' ophthalmopathy and Graves' hyperthyroidism. General study points: In predicting ophthalmopathy progression, the model reached approximately 70% sensitivity and 72% to 85% specificity.

The CDR3 spans 17 residues. Germline V gives CDR1 SNHLY, CDR2 FYNNEI. V was clipped by 8 bases and J by 0 bases, with 20 bases between them. Stable hyperthyroidism referred to disease that showed no ophthalmopathy within 18 months of follow-up. The authors diagnosed from clinical symptoms, serum thyroxine, TRAb, thyroid ultrasound and orbital computed tomography. PBMCs came from about 10 ml of fresh peripheral blood. Beta-chain TCR CDR3 regions were amplified from RNA transcripts. An opening RT-PCR round employed HTBI primers and preceded a second-round multiplex PCR. TCRdb recomputed calls from the multiplex PCR reads with MiXCR, one row per CDR3 protein. The sample includes about 620,000 distinct CDR3 sequences, about a fifth seen only once; the top ten take approximately 6.5%.

The clonotype originates from a young woman with stable Graves' hyperthyroidism. Some clones in this sample may be carry-over from other donors' samples. The J gene is TRBJ1-3, the V gene TRBV2; tentative D call: TRBD1 (6 bases). The sequenced sample consisted of peripheral blood. The CDR3 loop is CASGGQPVTDSGNTIYF. The CDR3, as DNA: TGTGCCAGCGGAGGACAGCCCGTTACTGACTCTGGAAACACCATATATTTT.